The present T cell receptor beta chain was sequenced within a study of human T cells and chemical hapten exposure. Study-level results: The study found that DPC sensitization did not change TCRs above 1 in 1000 frequency.

Concerning this clonotype itself: The antigen is not known.

There are 17 residues in the CDR3. CDR1 and CDR2 (germline): SGHRS, YFSETQ. After removal of 4 bases from V and 6 bases from J, the junction contained 16 bases not matched to a gene. The time point is: healthy volunteer bleed at 2 weeks. Unfractionated whole blood yielded total RNA. Unique molecular identifiers were affixed to discrete cDNA molecules within the library. Authors' analysis steps: There were a median of roughly 100,000 TCRs per sample, with a range from about 23,224 to 750,000. TCRdb processed the RACE reads anew with MiXCR; each CDR3 protein has one entry. The V and J calls shown here were made by TCRdb, not taken from the authors' results. The sample holds about 130,000 distinct CDR3 sequences, about 9.4% seen once.

Sequenced material: whole blood. The origin of this receptor is a male donor in good health. Some clones in this sample may be carry-over from other donors' samples. The chain carries TRBV5-1 and TRBJ2-7, with 10 positions matching TRBD2. The CDR3 bases are TGCGCCAGCAGCCCCAAGGGGGGCCTAGCGGGAGTCTCCGAGCAGTACTTC. It encodes CASSPKGGLAGVSEQYF.